The T cell receptor beta chain described here comes from a study of T cell repertoires in cytomegalovirus infection. Study as a whole: CMV epitopes, recently identified HLA-C-restricted and well-studied HLA-B-restricted, were used. CMV infection together with matching HLA type was indicated by public TCR beta signatures. Study results and limitations: Carriage of CMV together with the relevant HLA was identifiable through cumulative public TCR beta family frequency.

MiXCR was run by TCRdb on the reads, yielding one entry per CDR3 protein. The table shows tens of thousands of distinct CDR3 sequences, with under 55% occurring only once. This clonotype was detected only a few times. Its antigen is unknown. V trimming: 3 bases; J trimming: 1 base; junction bases outside the gene matches: 2. In germline, CDR1 is SGHTA, CDR2 FQGTGA. This CDR3 comprises 15 residues. The TCR was taken from a human donor in good health (CMV status not recorded). Some clones in this sample may be carry-over from other donors' samples. Sequencing was performed on CD8+ T cells from cultured PBMCs, taken from culture after CMV antigen stimulation. This chain connects TRBV7-3 to TRBJ2-3; 9 nucleotides align to TRBD1. For the CDR3, the DNA is TGTGCCAGCAGCTTTACAGGGGGCGGCACAGATACGCAGTATTTT. Translated, it gives CASSFTGGGTDTQYF.